Following are 28 T cell receptor beta chains from one sample sequenced in a study of T cells in narcolepsy. The repertoire was sequenced with immunoSEQ multiplex PCR; TCRdb's copy has only in-frame clones and lacks some. The data show fewer than 30,000 clones, roughly 83% seen once. Sequenced input: CD45RA- memory CD4+ T cells from PBMCs. These receptors originate from a human donor with narcolepsy.

V gene TRBV20-1 combines with J gene TRBJ1-2; no clear D. V dropped 1 base and J dropped 8 bases, with 8 bases sitting between them. The CDR3 runs to 11 residues. In germline, CDR1 is DFQATT, CDR2 SNEGSKA (reference sequence). The CDR3 here is CSARVLGGYTF. The CDR3 coding sequence is TGCAGTGCTAGAGTGCTGGGCGGCTACACCTTC.

The chain couples TRBV7-2 to TRBJ1-1, with unresolved D. This CDR3 region has 15 residues. Germline V CDR1 and CDR2: SGHTA, FQGNSA. V was clipped by 5 bases and J by 1 base, with 14 bases between them. In DNA form, the CDR3 reads TGTGCCAGCAGCCCCCCTCTCGGGAGGAACACTGAAGCTTTCTTT. Its protein is CASSPPLGRNTEAFF.

This sequence joins TRBV18 and TRBJ1-6, with TRBD1 identical over 11 bases. This CDR3 contains 15 residues. V was pared by 6 bases and J by 10 bases, with 8 bases of the junction left unmatched. Germline loops: CDR1 KGHSH, CDR2 LQKENI. The CDR3, as DNA: TGTGCCAGCTCCCTCGGACAGGGGGCTTCCTCACCCCTCCACTTT. Protein product: CASSLGQGASSPLHF.

The chain uses TRBV27 and TRBJ1-1; D might be TRBD1 (6 bases). The V and J ends lost 4 bases and 5 bases respectively, with 23 bases between them. CDR3 length equals 17 residues. Germline CDR1 MNHEY, CDR2 SMNVEV (reference sequence). CDR3 nucleotides: TGTGCCAGCAGTTCCCCACCCCGCCTGGGGGCGCGGACTGAAGCTTTCTTT. Translating it yields CASSSPPRLGARTEAFF.

For the CDR3, the DNA is TGTGCCAGCAGTGTTACTAGCAACGAGCAGTACTTC. Residues: CASSVTSNEQYF. This chain uses TRBV2 with TRBJ2-7, with D possibly TRBD2 on 6 matching bases. The CDR3 spans 12 residues. The V end was cut by 4 bases, the J end by 5 bases, with 9 bases between. The germline CDR1 and CDR2 sequences are SNHLY and FYNNEI.

The chain recombines TRBV19 with TRBJ1-4; the D is unclear. Germline-derived CDR1 and CDR2 are LNHDA and SQIVND (reference sequence). The CDR3 is 14 amino acids. The V end lost 2 bases, the J end lost 4 bases, and 8 bases lay between the germline ends. The CDR3 coding sequence is TGTGCCAGTAGTATACCAGGATTTAATGAAAAACTGTTTTTT. This translates into CASSIPGFNEKLFF. The full variable domain, in which reference TRBV19 and TRBJ1-4 provide the parts outside the CDR3, is DGGITQSPKYLFRKEGQNVTLSCEQNLNHDAMYWYRQDPGQGLRLIYYSQIVNDFQKGDIAEGYSVSREKKESFPLTVTSAQKNPTAFYLCASSIPGFNEKLFFGSGTQLSVL.

V gene TRBV9 combines with J gene TRBJ1-5; D is unresolved. CDR1 and CDR2 (germline): SGDLS, YYNGEE. Trimming took off 4 bases at V and 0 bases at J, with 8 bases between the two ends. This CDR3 has 14 amino acids. In nucleotides, the CDR3 is TGTGCCAGCAGCTCCCACATTAGCAATCAGCCCCAGCATTTT. This encodes CASSSHISNQPQHF.

In DNA, the CDR3 is TGTGCCACCAGCAGAGATTCGGACGCGAACGTCTATGGCTACACCTTC. It yields the protein CATSRDSDANVYGYTF. V is TRBV15 and J is TRBJ1-2; D is unresolved. This CDR3 has 16 residues. In germline, CDR1 is LNHNV, CDR2 YYDKDF (reference sequence). Deletions cut 0 bases from V and 4 bases from J, with 15 bases between.

This clone appeared a single time. The V call is TRBV6-1, the J call TRBJ2-5, with D perhaps matching TRBD1 (5 bases). The germline V and J ends were trimmed by 4 bases and 0 bases, with 15 bases remaining between them. The length of the CDR3 is 16 residues. Germline loops: CDR1 MNHNS, CDR2 SASEGT. CDR3 loop: CASSGDVAGYQETQYF. The DNA for the CDR3 is TGTGCCAGCAGTGGAGACGTAGCAGGGTACCAAGAGACCCAGTACTTC.

The V call is TRBV29-1, the J call TRBJ2-6, with 8 bases that match TRBD1. V dropped 4 bases and J dropped 2; count of bases not matched to a gene: 1. Germline loops: CDR1 SQVTM, CDR2 ANQGSEA. This CDR3 is built from 14 residues. The CDR3 is CSVARGPGANVLTF. CDR3 in DNA: TGCAGCGTTGCCAGGGGGCCTGGGGCCAACGTCCTGACTTTC.

The chain couples TRBV7-8 to TRBJ2-1; tentatively, D is TRBD1 (6 bases). Trimming pared 7 bases from V and 4 bases from J, leaving 14 bases between. CDR3 size: 14 residues. Germline-derived CDR1 and CDR2 are SGHVS and FQNEAQ. This CDR3 reads CASMKQRGYNEQFF. CDR3 nucleotide sequence: TGTGCCAGCATGAAACAGAGGGGGTACAATGAGCAGTTCTTC.

The chain links TRBV6-1 to TRBJ1-2; D gene ambiguous. Between the trimmed V and J ends, which lost 6 bases and 1 base, there was a span of 12 bases. The CDR3 is 14 amino acids. The germline V gene has CDR1 MNHNS and CDR2 SASEGT. CDR3 in amino acids: CASRYEDFNYGYTF. The CDR3 DNA reads as TGTGCCAGCAGGTACGAGGATTTTAACTATGGCTACACCTTC.

The V call is TRBV4-1, the J call TRBJ1-2; 11 bases match TRBD1. This CDR3 has 16 amino acids. Unmatched junction bases numbered 7, after V lost 3 bases and J lost 4 bases. Per germline, CDR1 MGHRA and CDR2 YSYEKL. DNA of the CDR3: TGCGCCAGCAGCCAGGAGGACAGGGGGCCAGGCTATGGCTACACCTTC. Residues: CASSQEDRGPGYGYTF.

This chain joins TRBV16 and TRBJ1-1; no firm D call. Trimming took 5 bases from V and 4 from J, leaving 17 bases between them. The CDR3 sequence is 15 residues long. The germline V gene encodes CDR1 KGHSY and CDR2 FQNENV. CDR3 DNA: TGTGCCAGCAGCAAAGGCCCCGGGGTCTCCACTGAAGCTTTCTTT. It is translated as CASSKGPGVSTEAFF.

The chain links TRBV19 to TRBJ2-6, with 8 bases fitting TRBD1. The CDR3 is 19 residues long. Trimming at V came to 6 bases and at J to 4 bases, leaving 17 bases not matched to a gene. The germline gives CDR1 LNHDA, CDR2 SQIVND (reference sequence). CDR3 region: CASSPVRQGAGTGANVLTF. CDR3 DNA sequence: TGTGCCAGTAGCCCCGTTAGGCAGGGGGCGGGAACCGGGGCCAACGTCCTGACTTTC.

In regard to this clone: The junction departs from the called germline gene at one end, perhaps through a read error. The chain links TRBV4-1 to TRBJ1-2, with D possibly matching TRBD1 (5 bases). This CDR3 is built from 15 residues. Germline V gene data show CDR1 as MGHRA and CDR2 as YSYEKL. The CDR3 DNA reads as TGTGCCAGCAGCCAAACCGTCGGGGGAAGTGAGGGCTACACCTTC. It is translated as CASSQTVGGSEGYTF.

V and J are TRBV18 and TRBJ1-3, with D possibly TRBD1 on 6 matching bases. V was pared by 6 bases and J by 0 bases, with 9 bases between. Germline V gene data show CDR1 as KGHSH and CDR2 as LQKENI. CDR3 length: 14 residues. The CDR3 DNA reads as TGTGCCAGCTCCCGGACAGCCTCTGGAAACACCATATATTTT. Encoded protein: CASSRTASGNTIYF.

V usage is TRBV7-3 and J usage is TRBJ1-2; D perhaps matches TRBD1 (5 bases). This CDR3 contains 13 residues. CDR1 is SGHTA and CDR2 is FQGTGA in the germline V gene. V was trimmed by 5 bases and J by 8 bases, leaving 15 bases between them. The CDR3 sequence: CASSPTSKGGYTF. Written as DNA, the CDR3 is TGTGCCAGCAGCCCGACCTCCAAGGGGGGCTACACCTTC.

The chain joins TRBV6-5 to TRBJ2-1; perhaps TRBD1 as D (6 bases). Germline V gives CDR1 MNHEY, CDR2 SVGAGI. Between the trimmed V and J ends, which lost 11 bases and 9 bases, there was a span of 17 bases. The CDR3 loop spans 12 amino acids. The DNA of the CDR3 is TGTGCCTCGAAGATCCAGGGGTCTGAGCAGTTCTTC. It yields the protein CASKIQGSEQFF.

The chain recombines TRBV5-1 with TRBJ2-1, with 7 nucleotides matching TRBD1. The V segment lost 2 bases and the J segment 10 bases; nucleotides outside the gene matches: 6. The CDR3 length is 13 residues. Germline CDR1 and CDR2: SGHRS and YFSETQ. The CDR3 DNA reads TGCGCCAGCAGCTTTCAGGGGGTCGGGGAGCAGTTCTTC. Protein product: CASSFQGVGEQFF.

This chain links TRBV5-6 with TRBJ2-7; possibly TRBD2 for D (5 bases). This CDR3 spans 15 amino acids. CDR1 SGHDT and CDR2 YYEEEE come from the germline V gene. V was shortened by 4 bases and J by 0 bases, with 14 bases between the two germline ends. For the CDR3, the DNA is TGTGCCAGCAGCCCTCGACTGGGGAGCTCCTACGAGCAGTACTTC. Translating gives CASSPRLGSSYEQYF.

V and J are TRBV5-4 and TRBJ2-5; TRBD2 matches at 7 bases. The CDR3 consists of 16 residues. The junction had 10 bases not matched to a gene; V was cut back by 4 bases and J by 1 base. Germline V lookup: CDR1 SGHNT, CDR2 YYREEE (reference sequence). The CDR3 DNA reads TGTGCCAGCAGCCCCCCGGGTGGGGGGGGCCAAGAGACCCAGTACTTC. It yields the protein CASSPPGGGGQETQYF.

This clone appeared a few times. The V and J genes are TRBV5-4 and TRBJ1-1; 7 positions agree with TRBD1. V lost 2 bases to trimming and J lost 1 base; unmatched junction nucleotides: 5. Germline loops: CDR1 SGHNT, CDR2 YYREEE (reference sequence). This CDR3 is 15 amino acids long. In DNA form, the CDR3 reads TGTGCCAGCAGCTTACAGACAGGGTCGAACACTGAAGCTTTCTTT. Its protein product is CASSLQTGSNTEAFF. Supplemented by reference TRBV5-4 and TRBJ1-1, the full variable domain reads ETGVTQSPTHLIKTRGQQVTLRCSSQSGHNTVSWYQQALGQGPQFIFQYYREEENGRGNFPPRFSGLQFPNYSSELNVNALELDDSALYLCASSLQTGSNTEAFFGQGTRLTVV.

The chain employs TRBV7-2 and TRBJ2-3, with D possibly TRBD2 on 5 matching bases. The V gene lost 1 base and the J gene lost 0 bases, with 17 bases spanning the gap. This CDR3 is built from 18 residues. CDR1 and CDR2 (germline): SGHTA, FQGNSA. CDR3 bases: TGTGCCAGCAGCTTAGATGCCCTAGCATCTACTAGCACAGATACGCAGTATTTT. Its protein is CASSLDALASTSTDTQYF. The full variable domain, in which reference TRBV7-2 and TRBJ2-3 provide the parts outside the CDR3, is GAGVSQSPSNKVTEKGKDVELRCDPISGHTALYWYRQSLGQGLEFLIYFQGNSAPDKSGLPSDRFSAERTGGSVSTLTIQRTQQEDSAVYLCASSLDALASTSTDTQYFGPGTRLTVL.

V gene TRBV30 combines with J gene TRBJ1-1; D is undetermined. The germline V and J ends were trimmed by 3 bases and 8 bases, with 16 bases remaining between them. Germline CDR1 reads GTSNPN; CDR2 reads SVGIG (reference sequence). CDR3 length equals 13 residues. CDR3 protein: CAWSFEGQGEAFF. The DNA for the CDR3 is TGTGCCTGGAGCTTCGAGGGCCAAGGGGAAGCTTTCTTT.

The chain has TRBV4-1 and TRBJ1-2; perhaps TRBD1 as D (5 bases). V lost 0 bases and J 3 bases, leaving 23 bases between the germline ends. The CDR3 sequence is 19 residues long. CDR1 is MGHRA and CDR2 is YSYEKL in the germline V gene. The CDR3 here is CASSQDRFGLGERDYGYTF. CDR3 sequence (DNA): TGCGCCAGCAGCCAAGATCGGTTTGGGCTGGGGGAGCGGGACTATGGCTACACCTTC.

DNA for the CDR3: TGTGCCGTCATGGGGCGGGGAGGTAGCACAGATACGCAGTATTTT. Its translation is CAVMGRGGSTDTQYF. The chain carries TRBV7-8 and TRBJ2-3, with D perhaps TRBD2 (6 bases). The CDR3 runs 15 residues. The germline CDR1 and CDR2 sequences are SGHVS and FQNEAQ. Between the trimmed V and J ends, which lost 11 bases and 0 bases, there was a span of 18 bases.

This clone was observed a few times. The V and J genes are TRBV6-5 and TRBJ2-2; no firm D call. The V gene lost 7 bases and the J gene lost 3 bases, with 6 bases spanning the gap. The CDR3 length is 12 residues. From germline, CDR1 is MNHEY and CDR2 SVGAGI. CDR3 coding DNA: TGTGCCAGCATGCGCGACACCGGGGAGCTGTTTTTT. Translation gives CASMRDTGELFF.